The rows below give T cell receptor beta chains drawn from one sample of a study of PD-1 blockade in classical Hodgkin lymphoma. The data were produced by immunoSEQ multiplex PCR, yet TCRdb's version contains in-frame clones alone and is incomplete. The sample carries around 30,000 clones, about 88% recorded once. The sequencing here drew on CD4+ T cells from blood, taken before the fourth cycle of nivolumab. These receptors came from a human donor with classical Hodgkin lymphoma. Each CDR3 is given with its conserved first and last residue. A D gene is named only where the DNA matches it firmly. Size is omitted from some rows. Given values are once, few, many or a class for expanded clones.

D gene: TRBD2; clone size: once; V gene: TRBV28; J gene: TRBJ2-7; CDR3 protein: CASIPPGLAGGVADEQYF; CDR3 DNA: TGTGCCAGCATCCCCCCGGGACTAGCGGGAGGGGTTGCAGACGAGCAGTACTTC
D gene: .; clone size: once; V gene: TRBV6-5; J gene: TRBJ2-3; CDR3 protein: CASSRPGTRQYF; CDR3 DNA: TGTGCCAGCAGCAGGCCCGGGACCCGGCAGTATTTT
D gene: TRBD1; clone size: .; V gene: TRBV7-9; J gene: TRBJ1-2; CDR3 protein: CASSPTQTGTGYGYTF; CDR3 DNA: TGTGCCAGCAGCCCCACCCAGACAGGGACAGGGTATGGCTACACCTTC
D gene: .; clone size: .; V gene: TRBV11-2; J gene: TRBJ2-7; CDR3 protein: CASSSSTRTATYF; CDR3 DNA: TGTGCCAGCAGCTCTAGCACCCGGACAGCCACCTACTTC
D gene: TRBD1; clone size: .; V gene: TRBV5-1; J gene: TRBJ2-7; CDR3 protein: CASSFRDREYEQYF; CDR3 DNA: TGCGCCAGCAGCTTCCGGGACAGAGAATACGAGCAGTACTTC
D gene: TRBD1; clone size: .; V gene: TRBV6-5; J gene: TRBJ2-7; CDR3 protein: CASSRDRRAGEQYF; CDR3 DNA: TGTGCCAGCAGTCGGGACAGGCGGGCCGGCGAGCAGTACTTC
D gene: TRBD1; clone size: .; V gene: TRBV11-3; J gene: TRBJ2-3; CDR3 protein: CASSLQGAVGTDTQYF; CDR3 DNA: TGTGCCAGCAGCTTGCAGGGGGCGGTGGGCACAGATACGCAGTATTTT
D gene: .; clone size: few; V gene: TRBV7-8; J gene: TRBJ1-1; CDR3 protein: CASSPPGKAGTEAFF; CDR3 DNA: TGTGCCAGCAGCCCACCCGGGAAGGCTGGCACTGAAGCTTTCTTT
D gene: .; clone size: .; V gene: TRBV7-2; J gene: TRBJ2-2; CDR3 protein: CASSLELGLPGELFF; CDR3 DNA: TGTGCCAGCAGCTTAGAACTTGGGCTCCCCGGGGAGCTGTTTTTT
D gene: .; clone size: .; V gene: TRBV2; J gene: TRBJ1-2; CDR3 protein: CASSDQGQAYGYTF; CDR3 DNA: TGTGCCAGCAGTGACCAGGGGCAAGCTTATGGCTACACCTTC
D gene: .; clone size: .; V gene: TRBV7-2; J gene: TRBJ1-4; CDR3 protein: CASSFTGHVNEKLFF; CDR3 DNA: TGTGCCAGCAGCTTCACGGGACACGTTAATGAAAAACTGTTTTTT
D gene: .; clone size: .; V gene: TRBV28; J gene: TRBJ1-2; CDR3 protein: CASQKLAYGYTF; CDR3 DNA: TGTGCCAGCCAGAAATTAGCCTATGGCTACACCTTC
D gene: TRBD2; clone size: .; V gene: TRBV7-2; J gene: TRBJ2-5; CDR3 protein: CASSPRLAGGLETQYF; CDR3 DNA: TGTGCCAGCAGCCCACGACTAGCGGGGGGGCTGGAGACCCAGTACTTC
D gene: TRBD2; clone size: once; V gene: TRBV6-4; J gene: TRBJ2-3; CDR3 protein: CASSEQGGTTDTQYF; CDR3 DNA: TGTGCCAGCAGTGAGCAGGGAGGGACCACAGATACGCAGTATTTT
D gene: .; clone size: .; V gene: TRBV6-1; J gene: TRBJ2-5; CDR3 protein: CASSEVASVVQETQYF; CDR3 DNA: TGTGCCAGCAGTGAAGTGGCTAGCGTTGTGCAAGAGACCCAGTACTTC
D gene: .; clone size: .; V gene: TRBV10-1; J gene: TRBJ1-1; CDR3 protein: CASSESIGENTEAFF; CDR3 DNA: TGCGCCAGCAGTGAGTCGATTGGGGAGAACACTGAAGCTTTCTTT
D gene: .; clone size: .; V gene: TRBV28; J gene: TRBJ1-1; CDR3 protein: CASSLKKGRTEAFF; CDR3 DNA: TGTGCCAGCAGTTTAAAAAAGGGTCGCACTGAAGCTTTCTTT
D gene: .; clone size: .; V gene: TRBV5-4; J gene: TRBJ2-1; CDR3 protein: CASSLAGNEQFF; CDR3 DNA: TGTGCCAGCAGCTTGGCGGGTAATGAGCAGTTCTTC
D gene: .; clone size: .; V gene: TRBV4-1; J gene: TRBJ2-5; CDR3 protein: CASQGTETQYF; CDR3 DNA: TGCGCCAGCCAGGGGACGGAGACCCAGTACTTC
D gene: .; clone size: .; V gene: TRBV6-1; J gene: TRBJ1-6; CDR3 protein: CASTLERDGVPLHF; CDR3 DNA: TGTGCCAGCACTTTAGAGCGGGACGGAGTGCCCCTCCACTTT
D gene: TRBD1; clone size: .; V gene: TRBV7-2; J gene: TRBJ2-1; CDR3 protein: CASSLTTGAYEQFF; CDR3 DNA: TGTGCCAGCAGCTTAACGACAGGGGCCTATGAGCAGTTCTTC
D gene: .; clone size: .; V gene: TRBV5-1; J gene: TRBJ2-2; CDR3 protein: CASSLLGGKDTGELFF; CDR3 DNA: TGCGCCAGCAGCTTGTTGGGCGGGAAGGACACCGGGGAGCTGTTTTTT
D gene: .; clone size: few; V gene: TRBV27; J gene: TRBJ2-7; CDR3 protein: CASRAEEIAPYEQYF; CDR3 DNA: TGTGCCAGCAGGGCGGAGGAAATCGCCCCGTACGAGCAGTACTTC
D gene: TRBD1; clone size: .; V gene: TRBV11-2; J gene: TRBJ1-6; CDR3 protein: CASSFSEGAIVHF; CDR3 DNA: TGTGCCAGCAGCTTCTCTGAGGGGGCTATTGTACACTTT
D gene: TRBD2; clone size: .; V gene: TRBV10-3; J gene: TRBJ2-1; CDR3 protein: CAISTSGGAAYNEQFF; CDR3 DNA: TGTGCCATCAGCACTAGCGGGGGGGCCGCCTACAATGAGCAGTTCTTC
D gene: .; clone size: .; V gene: TRBV7-2; J gene: TRBJ1-6; CDR3 protein: CASSLGDTFYNSPLHF; CDR3 DNA: TGTGCCAGCAGCTTAGGGGACACCTTCTATAATTCACCCCTCCACTTT
D gene: .; clone size: .; V gene: TRBV11-2; J gene: TRBJ2-2; CDR3 protein: CASSLDRTTGELFF; CDR3 DNA: TGTGCCAGCAGCTTAGACAGGACAACTGGGGAGCTGTTTTTT
D gene: TRBD2; clone size: .; V gene: TRBV13; J gene: TRBJ2-1; CDR3 protein: CASSLYQREGTSYNEQFF; CDR3 DNA: TGTGCCAGCAGCTTATACCAGCGGGAGGGTACATCCTACAATGAGCAGTTCTTC
D gene: .; clone size: once; V gene: TRBV1; J gene: TRBJ2-3; CDR3 protein: CTSSPSGGATDTQYF; CDR3 DNA: TGCACCAGCAGTCCTAGCGGGGGGGCAACAGATACGCAGTATTTT
D gene: TRBD2; clone size: .; V gene: TRBV28; J gene: TRBJ2-7; CDR3 protein: CASRPFGATGTIRYF; CDR3 DNA: TGTGCCAGCAGGCCCTTTGGGGCCACGGGGACTATTAGGTACTTC
D gene: TRBD2; clone size: few; V gene: TRBV5-4; J gene: TRBJ2-1; CDR3 protein: CASSLDRPGGEQFF; CDR3 DNA: TGTGCCAGCAGCTTGGATAGACCGGGGGGTGAGCAGTTCTTC
D gene: TRBD2; clone size: .; V gene: TRBV18; J gene: TRBJ2-7; CDR3 protein: CASSKLAGHTYEQYF; CDR3 DNA: TGTGCCAGCTCAAAACTAGCGGGACACACCTACGAGCAGTACTTC
D gene: .; clone size: .; V gene: TRBV25-1; J gene: TRBJ2-7; CDR3 protein: CASSDVSYEQYF; CDR3 DNA: TGTGCCAGCAGTGATGTGTCCTACGAGCAGTACTTC
D gene: TRBD1; clone size: .; V gene: TRBV19; J gene: TRBJ2-7; CDR3 protein: CASSADRAYEQYF; CDR3 DNA: TGTGCCAGTAGTGCGGACAGGGCCTACGAGCAGTACTTC
D gene: .; clone size: few; V gene: TRBV6-4; J gene: TRBJ1-2; CDR3 protein: CASSINPGQLLSGYTF; CDR3 DNA: TGTGCCAGCAGTATAAACCCTGGACAGCTCCTAAGCGGCTACACCTTC
D gene: .; clone size: .; V gene: TRBV10-3; J gene: TRBJ2-1; CDR3 protein: CAIGGTILTNEQFF; CDR3 DNA: TGTGCCATCGGGGGCACTATACTCACTAATGAGCAGTTCTTC
D gene: .; clone size: .; V gene: TRBV2; J gene: TRBJ2-7; CDR3 protein: CASKGLGYEQYF; CDR3 DNA: TGTGCCAGCAAAGGGCTAGGCTACGAGCAGTACTTC